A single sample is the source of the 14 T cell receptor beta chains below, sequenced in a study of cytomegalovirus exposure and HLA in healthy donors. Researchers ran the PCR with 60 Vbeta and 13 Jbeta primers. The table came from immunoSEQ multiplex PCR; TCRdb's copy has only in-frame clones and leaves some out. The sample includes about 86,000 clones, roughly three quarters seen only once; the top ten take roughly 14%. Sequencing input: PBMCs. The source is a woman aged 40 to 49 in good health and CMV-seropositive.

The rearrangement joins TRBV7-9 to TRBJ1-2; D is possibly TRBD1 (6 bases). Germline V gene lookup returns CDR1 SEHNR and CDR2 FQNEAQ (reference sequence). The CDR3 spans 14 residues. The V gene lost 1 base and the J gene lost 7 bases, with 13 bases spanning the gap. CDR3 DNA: TGTGCCAGCAGCTTAGTGTCCCAGGGGTCTGGCTACACCTTC. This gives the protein CASSLVSQGSGYTF. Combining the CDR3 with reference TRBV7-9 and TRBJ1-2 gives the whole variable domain DTGVSQNPRHKITKRGQNVTFRCDPISEHNRLYWYRQTLGQGPEFLTYFQNEAQLEKSRLLSDRFSAERPKGSFSTLEIQRTEQGDSAMYLCASSLVSQGSGYTFGSGTRLTVV.

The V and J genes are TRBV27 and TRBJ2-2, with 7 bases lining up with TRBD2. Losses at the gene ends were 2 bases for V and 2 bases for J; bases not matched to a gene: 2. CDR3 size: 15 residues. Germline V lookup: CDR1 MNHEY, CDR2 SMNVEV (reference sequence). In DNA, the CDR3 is TGTGCCAGCAGTTTACGGGACTACAACACCGGGGAGCTGTTTTTT. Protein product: CASSLRDYNTGELFF.

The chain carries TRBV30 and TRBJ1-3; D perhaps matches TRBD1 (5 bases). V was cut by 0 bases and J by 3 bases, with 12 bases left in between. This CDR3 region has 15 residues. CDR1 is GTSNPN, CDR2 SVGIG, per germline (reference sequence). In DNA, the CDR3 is TGTGCCTGGAGTGTAATGGGCAGGGTTGGAAACACCATATATTTT. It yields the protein CAWSVMGRVGNTIYF.

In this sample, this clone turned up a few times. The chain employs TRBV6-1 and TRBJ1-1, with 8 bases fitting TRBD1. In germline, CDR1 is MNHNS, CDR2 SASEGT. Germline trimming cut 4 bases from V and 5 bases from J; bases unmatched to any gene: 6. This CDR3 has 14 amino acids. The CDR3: CASSALWTGTEAFF. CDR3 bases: TGTGCCAGCAGTGCACTTTGGACAGGGACTGAAGCTTTCTTT.

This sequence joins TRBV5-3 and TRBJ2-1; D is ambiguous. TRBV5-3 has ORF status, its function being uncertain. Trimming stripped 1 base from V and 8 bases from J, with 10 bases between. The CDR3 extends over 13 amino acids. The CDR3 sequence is CARSLNDCDEQFF. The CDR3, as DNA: TGTGCCAGAAGCTTGAATGACTGCGATGAGCAGTTCTTC.

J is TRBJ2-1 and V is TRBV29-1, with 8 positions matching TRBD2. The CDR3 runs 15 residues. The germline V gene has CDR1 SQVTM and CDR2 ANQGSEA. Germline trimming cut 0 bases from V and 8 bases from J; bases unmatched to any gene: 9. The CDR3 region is CSVEDGAGADDEQFF. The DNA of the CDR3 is TGCAGCGTTGAAGATGGAGCGGGAGCTGACGATGAGCAGTTCTTC.

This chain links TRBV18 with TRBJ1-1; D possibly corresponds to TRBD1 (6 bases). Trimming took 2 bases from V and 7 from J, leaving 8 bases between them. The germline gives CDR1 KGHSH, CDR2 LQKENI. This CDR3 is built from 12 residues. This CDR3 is CASSPGQFEAFF. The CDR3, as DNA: TGTGCCAGCTCACCAGGACAGTTTGAAGCTTTCTTT.

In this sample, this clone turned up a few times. The CDR3 loop is CASSLIASGRFDEQFF. For the CDR3, the DNA is TGTGCCAGCAGCTTAATCGCTAGCGGGAGATTCGATGAGCAGTTCTTC. This chain uses TRBV7-2 with TRBJ2-1; 10 nucleotides align to TRBD2. The V gene end was trimmed by 2 bases and the J gene end by 8 bases; junction bases not matched to a gene: 9. The CDR3 contains 16 residues. Looked up from germline, CDR1 is SGHTA and CDR2 is FQGNSA.

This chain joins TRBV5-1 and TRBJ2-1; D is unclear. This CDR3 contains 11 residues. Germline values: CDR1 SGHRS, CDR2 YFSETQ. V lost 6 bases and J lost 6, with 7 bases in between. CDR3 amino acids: CASTPGNEQFF. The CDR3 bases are TGCGCCAGCACCCCGGGCAATGAGCAGTTCTTC.

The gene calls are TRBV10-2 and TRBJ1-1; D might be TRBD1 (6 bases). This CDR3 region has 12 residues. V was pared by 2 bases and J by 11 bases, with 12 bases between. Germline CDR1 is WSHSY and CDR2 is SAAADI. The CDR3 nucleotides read TGCGCCAGCAGTGAGAGGGGGGGATGGGCTTTCTTT. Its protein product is CASSERGGWAFF.

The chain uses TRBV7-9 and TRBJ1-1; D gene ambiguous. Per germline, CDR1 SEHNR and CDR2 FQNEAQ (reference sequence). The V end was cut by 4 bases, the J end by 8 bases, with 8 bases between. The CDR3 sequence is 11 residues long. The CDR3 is CASSSSLEAFF. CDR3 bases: TGTGCCAGCAGCTCCTCTTTGGAAGCTTTCTTT.

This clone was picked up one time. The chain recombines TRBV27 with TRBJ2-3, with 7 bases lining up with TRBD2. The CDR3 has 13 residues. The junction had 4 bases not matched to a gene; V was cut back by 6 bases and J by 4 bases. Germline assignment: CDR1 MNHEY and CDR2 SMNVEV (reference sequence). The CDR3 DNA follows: TGTGCCAGCAGCCGGGAGGTGGCAGATACGCAGTATTTT. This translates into CASSREVADTQYF.

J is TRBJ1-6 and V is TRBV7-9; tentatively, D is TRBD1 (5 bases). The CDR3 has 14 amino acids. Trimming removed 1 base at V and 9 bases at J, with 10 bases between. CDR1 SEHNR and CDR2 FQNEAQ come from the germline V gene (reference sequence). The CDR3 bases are TGTGCCAGCAGCTTAGATCAGGGAAGTTCACCCCTCCACTTT. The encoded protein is CASSLDQGSSPLHF.

CDR3 amino acids: CASSFPRGYGYTF. CDR3 nucleotide sequence: TGTGCCAGCAGCTTTCCCCGGGGCTATGGCTACACCTTC. The chain carries TRBV7-9 and TRBJ1-2; D is ambiguous. The V and J ends lost 3 bases and 4 bases respectively, with 9 bases between them. Germline V gene lookup returns CDR1 SEHNR and CDR2 FQNEAQ (reference sequence). This CDR3 region has 13 residues.